This T cell receptor (beta chain) comes out of a study of T cell responses to AZD1222 COVID-19 vaccine. Study-wide points: A reported finding is that nearly half of spike-specific TCRs target unmutated variant regions. Spike was spanned by vaccine-associated CD4 TCRs, which were dominant at 160-218 and 743-854. There were repertoire samples only from the period after the peak T cell response. White British people made up most donors, females outnumbered males, and clonal diversity was possibly underestimated.

V was shortened by 1 base and J by 4 bases, with 12 bases between the two germline ends. The germline V gene encodes CDR1 SGHTA and CDR2 FQGNSA. This CDR3 contains 15 residues. TCRdb keeps only in-frame clones here, not all; method: immunoSEQ multiplex PCR. The sample holds under 95,000 clones, around 86% seen once. Notes on this clone: The antigen is not known.

The chain has TRBV7-2 and TRBJ2-3; a weak D match, TRBD1 (5 bases). The receptor's source is an adult in good health. The sequenced sample was peripheral blood, obtained on day 0 of AZD1222 vaccination. This CDR3 reads CASSLGGHSADTQYF. CDR3 nucleotides: TGTGCCAGCAGCTTAGGGGGCCACTCTGCAGATACGCAGTATTTT. Full variable domain (missing parts from reference TRBV7-2 and TRBJ2-3): GAGVSQSPSNKVTEKGKDVELRCDPISGHTALYWYRQSLGQGLEFLIYFQGNSAPDKSGLPSDRFSAERTGGSVSTLTIQRTQQEDSAVYLCASSLGGHSADTQYFGPGTRLTVL.